This T cell receptor (beta chain) derives from a study of T cells in Graves' hyperthyroidism and ophthalmopathy. Amplified TCR beta CDR3 regions came from RNA transcripts. An initial round of RT-PCR targeting the TCR CDR3 relied on the HTBI primer set. TCRdb reanalysed the multiplex PCR reads using MiXCR and keeps one entry per CDR3 protein. This sample has some 580,000 distinct CDR3 sequences; about a sixth occur once, and the top ten carry roughly 3%. For this clonotype: What it recognizes is unknown.

The germline gives CDR1 MNHNS, CDR2 SASEGT. Deletions cut 1 base from V and 10 bases from J, with 9 bases between. This CDR3 is built from 12 residues. A Clinical Activity Score of at least 3, a NOSPECS grade of at least 4 and a duration under 3 months were recorded in the ophthalmopathy patients. Each diagnosis was grounded in clinical symptoms, serum thyroxine and TRAb, thyroid ultrasound, and orbital computed tomography. Whole-study results and caveats: Separating ophthalmopathy from stable hyperthyroidism was achieved by a 13 V-J model. In blood, most of the thyroid clonotypes expanded above 0.001 were also present.

This chain links TRBV6-1 with TRBJ2-3; D uncertain. Material for sequencing was blood. The sequence derives from a woman aged 40 to 50 with Graves' ophthalmopathy. CDR3 region: CASSEGWGSQYF. CDR3 DNA: TGTGCCAGCAGTGAAGGGTGGGGATCGCAGTATTTT.